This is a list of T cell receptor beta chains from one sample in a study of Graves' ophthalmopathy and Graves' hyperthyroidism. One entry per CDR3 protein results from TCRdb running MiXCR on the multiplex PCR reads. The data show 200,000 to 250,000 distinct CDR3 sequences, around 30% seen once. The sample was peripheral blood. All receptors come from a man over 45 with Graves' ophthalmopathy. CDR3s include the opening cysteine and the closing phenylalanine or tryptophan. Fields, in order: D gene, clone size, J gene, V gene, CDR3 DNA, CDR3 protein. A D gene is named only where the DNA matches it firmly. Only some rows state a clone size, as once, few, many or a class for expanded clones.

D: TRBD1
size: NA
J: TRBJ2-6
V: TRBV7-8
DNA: TGTGCCAGCAGCTTAGCGGACAGGGGAACCAACGTCCTGACTTTC
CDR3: CASSLADRGTNVLTF

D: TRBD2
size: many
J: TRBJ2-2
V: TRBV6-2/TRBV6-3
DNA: TGTGCCAGCAGTTACGTTAGCGGGGCTGCGAGCACCGGGGAGCTGTTTTTT
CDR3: CASSYVSGAASTGELFF

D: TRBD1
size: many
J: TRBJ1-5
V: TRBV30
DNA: TGTGCCTGGGCGGACAGGGACAATCAGCCCCAGCATTTT
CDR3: CAWADRDNQPQHF

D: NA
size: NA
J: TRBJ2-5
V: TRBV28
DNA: TGTGCCAGCAGCCCGCGGGTACAGGAGACCCAGTACTTC
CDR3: CASSPRVQETQYF

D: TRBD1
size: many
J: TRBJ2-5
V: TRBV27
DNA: TGTGCCAGCAGTTTCAAAAACAGGGGGTGGAACCAAGGGACCCAGTACTTC
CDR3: CASSFKNRGWNQGTQYF

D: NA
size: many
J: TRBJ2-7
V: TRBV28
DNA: TGTGCCAGCACCCCGTTGTTTGGCGAGCAGTACTTC
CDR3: CASTPLFGEQYF

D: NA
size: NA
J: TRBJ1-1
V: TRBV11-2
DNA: TGTGCCAGCAGCTTAGTGGGACGAGTAGGGATGAACACTGAAGCTTTCTTT
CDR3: CASSLVGRVGMNTEAFF

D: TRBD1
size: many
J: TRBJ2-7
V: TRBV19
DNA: TGTGCCAGTAGCGGACAGGGCCGCTACGAGCAGTACTTC
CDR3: CASSGQGRYEQYF

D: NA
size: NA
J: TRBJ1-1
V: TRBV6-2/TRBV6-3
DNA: TGTGCCAGCAGTTACGGAGGGGCAGGGACGAAGACTGAAGCTTTCTTT
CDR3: CASSYGGAGTKTEAFF

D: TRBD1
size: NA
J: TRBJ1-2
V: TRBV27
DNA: TGTGCCAGCAGTCGGACAGGGGGCGATAGCTATGGCTACACCTTC
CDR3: CASSRTGGDSYGYTF

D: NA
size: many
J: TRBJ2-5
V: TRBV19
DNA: TGTGCCAGTAGTACCCAGGGGAAGACCCAGTACTTC
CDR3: CASSTQGKTQYF

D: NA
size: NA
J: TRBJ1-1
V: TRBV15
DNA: TGTGCCACCAGCAGAGACGGGAACACTGAAGCTTTCTTT
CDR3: CATSRDGNTEAFF

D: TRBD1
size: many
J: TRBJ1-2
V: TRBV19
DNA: TGTGCCAGCTCCGAATGGGGACAGGGGGCTCTGAGCTATGGCTACACCTTC
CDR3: CASSEWGQGALSYGYTF

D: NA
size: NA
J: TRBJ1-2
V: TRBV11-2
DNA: TGTGCCAGCAGTGAAGGGATGGGGGGGCAATCGGATGGCTACACCTTC
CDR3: CASSEGMGGQSDGYTF

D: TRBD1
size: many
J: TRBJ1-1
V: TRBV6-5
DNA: TGTGCCAGCAGTTTGGACAGGGCTACTGAAGCTTTCTTT
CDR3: CASSLDRATEAFF

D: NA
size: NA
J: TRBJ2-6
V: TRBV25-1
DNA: TGTGCCAGCAGTGCCCCATGGGGGCAGACGGTGGCTGGGGCCAACGTCCTGACTTTC
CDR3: CASSAPWGQTVAGANVLTF

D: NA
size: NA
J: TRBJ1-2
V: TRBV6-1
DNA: TGTGCCAGCACCCGGGGGAACTATGGCTACACCTTC
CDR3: CASTRGNYGYTF

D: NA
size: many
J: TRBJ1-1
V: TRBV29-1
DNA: TGCAGCGTGGAACAACAGGGTGGGCCTGAAGCTTTCTTT
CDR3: CSVEQQGGPEAFF

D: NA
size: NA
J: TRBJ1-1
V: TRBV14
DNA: TGTGCCAGCAGTATAGGGGGTCGGAACACTGAAGCTTTCTTT
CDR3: CASSIGGRNTEAFF

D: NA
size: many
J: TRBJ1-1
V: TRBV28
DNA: TGTGCCAGCAGTGGAGGGACACCGACTGAAGCTTTCTTT
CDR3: CASSGGTPTEAFF

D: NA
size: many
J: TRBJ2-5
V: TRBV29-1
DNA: TGCAGCGTTGTGAGCCTCCAAGAGACCCAGTACTTC
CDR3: CSVVSLQETQYF

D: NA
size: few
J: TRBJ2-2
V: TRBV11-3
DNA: TGTGCCAGCAGCTCTCTCCTCCAAGCCGGGAGAGAGGTAACCGGGGAGCTGTTTTTT
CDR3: CASSSLLQAGREVTGELFF

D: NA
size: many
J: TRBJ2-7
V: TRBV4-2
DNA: TGTGCCAGCAGCCAAGATGGGGCAGGGGCGAGCGAGCAGTACTTC
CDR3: CASSQDGAGASEQYF

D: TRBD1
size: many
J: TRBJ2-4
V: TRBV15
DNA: TGTGCCACCAGCAGAGAAAGGGGGCTGAGAGAAAACATTCAGTACTTC
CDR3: CATSRERGLRENIQYF

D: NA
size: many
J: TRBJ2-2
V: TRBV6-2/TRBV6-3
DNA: TGTGCCAGCAGTTACTCTGAGAACACCGGGGAGCTGTTTTTT
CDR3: CASSYSENTGELFF

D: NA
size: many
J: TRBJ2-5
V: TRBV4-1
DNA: TGCGCCAGCAGCCGGAAGGGGGGGCAAGGGACCCAGTACTTC
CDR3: CASSRKGGQGTQYF

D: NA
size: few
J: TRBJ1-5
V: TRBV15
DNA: TGTGCCACCAGCAGATCGTCCTTAGCTAATCAGCCCCAGCATTTT
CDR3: CATSRSSLANQPQHF

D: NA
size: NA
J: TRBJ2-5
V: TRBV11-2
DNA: TGTGCCAGCAGCTTAGATTATCAAGAGACCCAGTACTTC
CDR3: CASSLDYQETQYF

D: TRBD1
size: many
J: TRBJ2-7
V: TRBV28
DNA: TGTGCCAGCAATCCCCGGGACAGAGAGCAGTACTTC
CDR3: CASNPRDREQYF

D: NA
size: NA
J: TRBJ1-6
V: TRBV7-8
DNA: TGTGCCAGCAGCTTAGCACGAAGCTATAATTCACCCCTCCACTTT
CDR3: CASSLARSYNSPLHF

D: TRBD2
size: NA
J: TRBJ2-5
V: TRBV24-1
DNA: TGTGCCACCAGTGATTTTAGCGGGAGGGCAGAGACCCAGTACTTC
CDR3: CATSDFSGRAETQYF

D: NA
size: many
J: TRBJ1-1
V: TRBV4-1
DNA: TGCGCCAGCAGCCAAGAATCCCTGAACACTGAAGCTTTCTTT
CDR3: CASSQESLNTEAFF

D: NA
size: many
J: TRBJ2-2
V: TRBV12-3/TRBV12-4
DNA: TGTGCCAGCAGTTTTCGGAACACCGGGGAGCTGTTTTTT
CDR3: CASSFRNTGELFF

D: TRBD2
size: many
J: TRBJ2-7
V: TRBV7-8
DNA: TGTGCCAGCAGCGAGGGACTAGCGGGACCTCCCGCCTACGAGCAGTACTTC
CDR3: CASSEGLAGPPAYEQYF

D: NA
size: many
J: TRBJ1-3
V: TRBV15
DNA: TGTGCCACCAGCAGAGGTTCCGGGACGATGAGGGGAAACACCATATATTTT
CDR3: CATSRGSGTMRGNTIYF

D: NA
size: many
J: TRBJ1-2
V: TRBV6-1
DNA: TGTGCCAGCAGTGAACGGGGTTCGGCGTATGGCTACACCTTC
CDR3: CASSERGSAYGYTF

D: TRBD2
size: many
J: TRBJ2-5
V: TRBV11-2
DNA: TGTGCCAGCAGCCCCCTGATTAGCGGGAGGCAGGAGACCCAGTACTTC
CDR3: CASSPLISGRQETQYF

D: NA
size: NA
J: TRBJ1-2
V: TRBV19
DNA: TGTGCCAGTAGTCGTAAACAGCTCTACTATGGCTACACCTTC
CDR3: CASSRKQLYYGYTF

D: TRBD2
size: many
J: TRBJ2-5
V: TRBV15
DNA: TGTGCCACCGGGACTAGCGGGAGTATAGGAGAGACCCAGTACTTC
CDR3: CATGTSGSIGETQYF

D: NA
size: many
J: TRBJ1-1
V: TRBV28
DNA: TGTGCCAGCAGTCCGCCTGTGGGGCAGAAGAACACTGAAGCTTTCTTT
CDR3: CASSPPVGQKNTEAFF

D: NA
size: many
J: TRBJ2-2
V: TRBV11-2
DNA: TGTGCCAGCAGCACGATCCTCAAGAACACCGGGGAGCTGTTTTTT
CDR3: CASSTILKNTGELFF

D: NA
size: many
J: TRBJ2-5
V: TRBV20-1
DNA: TGCAGTGCTAGCTGGCCACCCGGGGATACAGAGACCCAGTACTTC
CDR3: CSASWPPGDTETQYF

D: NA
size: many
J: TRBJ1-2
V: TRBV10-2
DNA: TGCGCCAGCATTAACAGTTTCGACTATGGCTACACCTTC
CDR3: CASINSFDYGYTF

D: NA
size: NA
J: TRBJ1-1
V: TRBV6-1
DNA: TGTGCCAGCATAAGAAGGCGCGGTGAAACTGAAGCTTTCTTT
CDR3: CASIRRRGETEAFF

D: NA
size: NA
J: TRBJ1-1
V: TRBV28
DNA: TGTGCCAGCAGGTCGGGAGGCACTGAAGCTTTCTTT
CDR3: CASRSGGTEAFF

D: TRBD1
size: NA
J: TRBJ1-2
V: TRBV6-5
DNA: TGTGCCAGCAGTTACTCGGGACAGGGGAACTATGGCTACACCTTC
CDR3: CASSYSGQGNYGYTF

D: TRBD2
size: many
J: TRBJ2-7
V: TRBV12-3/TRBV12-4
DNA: TGTGCCAGCAGTCCCAGCGGGAGTGGTCCCTACGAGCAGTACTTC
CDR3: CASSPSGSGPYEQYF

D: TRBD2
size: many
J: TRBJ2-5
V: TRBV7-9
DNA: TGTGCCAGCAGCCCGTTTCTCCTAGCGGGGCAAGAGACCCAGTACTTC
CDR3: CASSPFLLAGQETQYF

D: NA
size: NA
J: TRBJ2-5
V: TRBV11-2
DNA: TGTGCCAGCAGCTTAGATATCGGAGGCGGACCCCGCCAAGAGACCCAGTACTTC
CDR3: CASSLDIGGGPRQETQYF

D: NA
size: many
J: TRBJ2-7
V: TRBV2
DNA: TGTGCCAGCAGTGAAAGCTCTCTCTACGAGCAGTACTTC
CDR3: CASSESSLYEQYF

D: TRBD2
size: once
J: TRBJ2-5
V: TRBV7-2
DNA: TGTGCCAGCAGCCCTAGCGGGAGGACTCGGGTACGGGGTCGGGAGACCCAGTACTTC
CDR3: CASSPSGRTRVRGRETQYF

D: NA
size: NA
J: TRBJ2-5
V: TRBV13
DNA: TGTGCCAGCAGCCCTCGTCCCGGGGAAGGGGACCAAGAGACCCAGTACTTC
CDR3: CASSPRPGEGDQETQYF

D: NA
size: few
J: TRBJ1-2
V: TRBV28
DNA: TGTGCCAGCAGCTCCGGGATTAACTATGGCTACACCTTC
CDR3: CASSSGINYGYTF

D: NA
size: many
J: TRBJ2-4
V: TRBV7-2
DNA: TGTGCCAGCAGCCCCCAGCGGAACCCTTCGGGGGCCAAAAACATTCAGTACTTC
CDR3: CASSPQRNPSGAKNIQYF

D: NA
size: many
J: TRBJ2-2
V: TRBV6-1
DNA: TGTGCCAGCAGTGTATCCCCCGGGGAAAACGGGGAGCTGTTTTTT
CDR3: CASSVSPGENGELFF

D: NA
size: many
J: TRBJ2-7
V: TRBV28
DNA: TGTGCCAGCAGTTTCGGGGTCTCCTACGAGCAGTACTTC
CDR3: CASSFGVSYEQYF

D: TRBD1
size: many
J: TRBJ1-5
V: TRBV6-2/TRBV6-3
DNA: TGTGCCAGCAGTCTTACAGGGGAGGGGCAGCCCCAGCATTTT
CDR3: CASSLTGEGQPQHF

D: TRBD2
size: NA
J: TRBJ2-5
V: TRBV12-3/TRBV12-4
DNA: TGTGCCAGCAGCCGAACCCCGCCGGGACTAGCGGGAGAGACCCAGTACTTC
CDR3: CASSRTPPGLAGETQYF